What follows are 21 T cell receptor beta chains derived from one specimen sequenced in a study of cytomegalovirus exposure and HLA in healthy donors. The table came from immunoSEQ multiplex PCR; TCRdb's copy has only in-frame clones and leaves some out. The sample has roughly 150,000 clones; 70% to 90% are singletons. Sequences were obtained from PBMCs. These receptors originate from a woman aged 18-29 years in good health and CMV-seropositive.

The chain recombines TRBV5-1 with TRBJ1-4; D remains ambiguous. The CDR3 sequence is 14 residues long. The ends were cut back, 4 bases at V and 6 bases at J, with 13 bases in the middle. The V gene's germline CDR1 is SGHRS and CDR2 YFSETQ. The CDR3: CASSPKGGDEKLFF. The DNA for the CDR3 is TGCGCCAGCAGCCCTAAAGGCGGGGATGAAAAACTGTTTTTT.

V gene TRBV7-2 combines with J gene TRBJ2-3; 7 nucleotides line up with TRBD1. CDR3 length: 14 amino acids. V dropped 6 bases and J dropped 2; count of bases not matched to a gene: 5. The germline V gene encodes CDR1 SGHTA and CDR2 FQGNSA. This CDR3 is CASSRQGSTDTQYF. The DNA of the CDR3 is TGTGCCAGCAGTCGACAGGGTTCCACAGATACGCAGTATTTT.

This sequence joins TRBV2 and TRBJ2-1; TRBD1 aligns across 7 bases. CDR1 and CDR2 (germline): SNHLY, FYNNEI. V gave up 7 bases and J gave up 2 bases; unmatched junction bases: 5. The CDR3 covers 14 residues. CDR3 bases: TGTGCCAGCAAGCTACAGGGGCCCTACAATGAGCAGTTCTTC. It yields the protein CASKLQGPYNEQFF. Full variable domain (remainder filled in from reference TRBV2 and TRBJ2-1): EPEVTQTPSHQVTQMGQEVILRCVPISNHLYFYWYRQILGQKVEFLVSFYNNEISEKSEIFDDQFSVERPDGSNFTLKIRSTKLEDSAMYFCASKLQGPYNEQFFGPGTRLTVL.

J is TRBJ2-3 and V is TRBV9; no definite D call. CDR1 and CDR2 (germline): SGDLS, YYNGEE. The CDR3 totals 13 residues. Trimming removed 2 bases at V and 1 base at J, with 5 bases between. CDR3 amino acids: CASSVRRTDTQYF. For the CDR3, the DNA is TGTGCCAGCAGCGTCCGTCGCACAGATACGCAGTATTTT.

The V gene is TRBV29-1, the J gene TRBJ1-5; perhaps TRBD1 as D (5 bases). With 4 bases removed from V and 4 bases from J, the gap between germline ends came to 11 bases. This CDR3 has 13 amino acids. The V gene's germline CDR1 is SQVTM and CDR2 ANQGSEA. CDR3 loop: CSVAYGGNQPQHF. The CDR3 DNA reads TGCAGCGTTGCCTACGGGGGGAATCAGCCCCAGCATTTT.

The chain carries TRBV30 and TRBJ2-7, with unresolved D. CDR1 and CDR2 from the germline V gene are GTSNPN and SVGIG (reference sequence). V was pared by 4 bases and J by 2 bases, with 9 bases between. This CDR3 has 12 residues. The CDR3 reads CAWKVRPYEQYF. CDR3 coding DNA: TGTGCCTGGAAGGTCAGGCCCTACGAGCAGTACTTC.

CDR3 sequence reads: CASSPTGGVYEQYF. The CDR3, as DNA: TGTGCCAGCTCCCCTACAGGGGGGGTCTACGAGCAGTACTTC. The rearrangement uses TRBV18 and TRBJ2-7, with D perhaps matching TRBD1 (8 bases). This CDR3 comprises 14 residues. Germline CDR1 reads KGHSH; CDR2 reads LQKENI. With 6 bases removed from V and 3 bases from J, the gap between germline ends came to 15 bases.

The chain has TRBV30 and TRBJ1-5, with D possibly being TRBD1 (6 bases). V was pared by 3 bases and J by 4 bases, with 13 bases between. Per the germline V gene, CDR1 is GTSNPN and CDR2 is SVGIG (reference sequence). The CDR3 length is 14 residues. The CDR3 protein is CAWSLGQINQPQHF. The CDR3 coding sequence is TGTGCCTGGAGCCTAGGACAGATTAATCAGCCCCAGCATTTT.

The rearrangement uses TRBV6-1 and TRBJ2-2; no clear D gene. V was cut by 6 bases and J by 2 bases, with 13 bases left in between. Germline CDR1 and CDR2: MNHNS and SASEGT. The CDR3 sequence is 15 residues long. In DNA form, the CDR3 reads TGTGCCAGCAGAGTAACTTCCCAAAACACCGGGGAGCTGTTTTTT. Translated: CASRVTSQNTGELFF.

V usage is TRBV6-1 and J usage is TRBJ2-7, with no clear D. Trimming stripped 2 bases from V and 1 base from J, with 9 bases between. The CDR3 contains 14 residues. Germline V gene lookup returns CDR1 MNHNS and CDR2 SASEGT. CDR3 bases: TGTGCCAGCAGTGAATTACGGGTTTCCTACGAGCAGTACTTC. Encoded protein: CASSELRVSYEQYF.

The chain has TRBV2 and TRBJ2-1, with 9 bases matching TRBD2. The junction had 7 bases not matched to a gene; V was cut back by 10 bases and J by 3 bases. The CDR3 length is 14 residues. The germline gives CDR1 SNHLY, CDR2 FYNNEI. The CDR3 DNA sequence: TGTGCCACAACTCCGACTAGCGGCTACAATGAGCAGTTCTTC. The encoded protein is CATTPTSGYNEQFF.

The chain joins TRBV5-6 to TRBJ1-1; D remains ambiguous. V lost 2 bases and J 1 base, leaving 15 bases between the germline ends. This CDR3 is 16 amino acids long. Germline V gives CDR1 SGHDT, CDR2 YYEEEE. CDR3: CASSLRHVRTNTEAFF. The DNA of the CDR3 is TGTGCCAGCAGCTTAAGACACGTCCGCACGAACACTGAAGCTTTCTTT.

V gene TRBV19 combines with J gene TRBJ2-2; 9 bases align to TRBD1. Trimming removed 3 bases from V and 4 bases from J; junction bases left unmatched: 9. CDR3 size: 17 residues. CDR1 and CDR2 from the germline V gene are LNHDA and SQIVND (reference sequence). The CDR3 sequence: CASSMGSGQGVTGELFF. CDR3 nucleotides: TGTGCCAGTAGTATGGGCTCGGGACAGGGTGTCACCGGGGAGCTGTTTTTT.

The chain is built from TRBV2 and TRBJ2-3; D is possibly TRBD2 (6 bases). This CDR3 has 13 residues. Germline V gene data show CDR1 as SNHLY and CDR2 as FYNNEI. V was cut by 4 bases and J by 5 bases, with 10 bases left in between. The CDR3 here is CASSAGAVDTQYF. The CDR3 nucleotides read TGTGCCAGCAGTGCGGGAGCGGTAGATACGCAGTATTTT.

This rearrangement joins TRBV14 to TRBJ1-5; 9 bases agree with TRBD1. Trimming at V came to 0 bases and at J to 0 bases, leaving 9 bases not matched to a gene. Germline values: CDR1 SGHDN, CDR2 FVKESK. The CDR3 runs to 19 residues. The CDR3 region is CASSQDKTGQGYSNQPQHF. DNA for the CDR3: TGTGCCAGCAGCCAAGATAAGACGGGACAGGGTTATAGCAATCAGCCCCAGCATTTT.

In its sample, this clone was seen once. The V call is TRBV7-3, the J call TRBJ2-7; 7 bases agree with TRBD2. CDR1 is SGHTA, CDR2 FQGTGA, per germline. This CDR3 region has 18 residues. Trimming at V came to 5 bases and at J to 0 bases, leaving 16 bases not matched to a gene. This chain's CDR3 is CASSPRAPLADISYEQYF. The CDR3 DNA sequence: TGTGCCAGCAGCCCCCGCGCCCCCCTAGCGGATATCTCCTACGAGCAGTACTTC.

The count of this clone is one. The chain links TRBV7-3 to TRBJ2-1, with TRBD2 matching 14 bases. Trimming took 0 bases from V and 8 from J; bases not matched to a gene: 6. The germline CDR1 and CDR2 sequences are SGHTA and FQGTGA. This CDR3 comprises 17 residues. The CDR3 sequence: CASSLTPGLAGADEQFF. The CDR3 region has the DNA TGTGCCAGCAGCTTAACACCGGGACTAGCGGGAGCAGATGAGCAGTTCTTC.

The rearrangement uses TRBV6-6 and TRBJ2-7; perhaps TRBD1 as D (5 bases). The CDR3 length is 13 residues. V was pared by 5 bases and J by 2 bases, with 10 bases between. Germline V gives CDR1 MNHNY, CDR2 SVGAGI (reference sequence). The CDR3 DNA is TGTGCCAGCAGTACGACAGACCCCTACGAGCAGTACTTC. It is translated as CASSTTDPYEQYF.

CDR3 in amino acids: CASREGLNYEQYF. CDR3 nucleotide sequence: TGTGCCAGCAGAGAGGGACTAAACTACGAGCAGTACTTC. This chain uses TRBV6-5 with TRBJ2-7; 7 bases agree with TRBD2. CDR3 length equals 13 residues. Germline CDR1 reads MNHEY; CDR2 reads SVGAGI. V lost 6 bases and J lost 3; bases outside the gene matches: 5.

This chain joins TRBV5-8 and TRBJ2-1; possibly TRBD1 for D (5 bases). This CDR3 region has 16 residues. Per germline, CDR1 SGHTS and CDR2 YDEGEE. The ends were cut back, 6 bases at V and 7 bases at J, with 23 bases in the middle. In DNA, the CDR3 is TGTGCCAGCACCAACCCCGGACAAGGGTATCCGAATGAGCAGTTCTTC. Residues: CASTNPGQGYPNEQFF.

The chain has TRBV15 and TRBJ2-7; D might be TRBD2 (5 bases). CDR3 length equals 14 residues. CDR1 and CDR2 (germline): LNHNV, YYDKDF (reference sequence). Deletions cut 1 base from V and 3 bases from J, with 10 bases between. The CDR3 is CATSRARGNYEQYF. The CDR3 DNA sequence: TGTGCCACCAGCAGAGCCCGGGGAAACTACGAGCAGTACTTC.